Listed below are T cell receptor beta chains from one sample, sequenced in a study of CD4 T cells in relation to SARS-CoV-2 and coronaviruses. No antigen has been identified for these receptors. Clones were sequenced by immunoSEQ multiplex PCR, and TCRdb holds only the in-frame ones, with some missing. The repertoire includes just over 25,000 clones, roughly 82% of them detected once, and about 9.4% sits in the top ten. Sequencing used CD4+ T cells from PBMCs, cultured in vitro. These receptors were collected from a human donor in good health. Each CDR3 is given with its conserved first and last residue. Each record gives: clone size, J gene, V gene, D gene, CDR3 protein, CDR3 DNA. D genes are given only for firm matches. Expanded clones are given a class, and other clones once, few, many or no size at all.

size: -
J: TRBJ1-1
V: TRBV19
D: -
CDR3: CASTTGFAEAFF
DNA: TGTGCCAGTACCACCGGGTTTGCTGAAGCTTTCTTT

size: -
J: TRBJ1-5
V: TRBV7-2
D: TRBD1
CDR3: CASSPRTGRGQPQHF
DNA: TGTGCCAGCAGCCCGCGGACAGGCAGGGGTCAGCCCCAGCATTTT

size: -
J: TRBJ2-5
V: TRBV7-9
D: TRBD1
CDR3: CASSLGQLKETQYF
DNA: TGTGCCAGCAGCCTGGGACAGCTTAAAGAGACCCAGTACTTC

size: -
J: TRBJ2-2
V: TRBV2
D: TRBD1
CDR3: CASGGSDRGLTGELFF
DNA: TGTGCCAGCGGGGGATCGGACAGGGGGCTTACCGGGGAGCTGTTTTTT

size: -
J: TRBJ1-1
V: TRBV5-4
D: TRBD1
CDR3: CASSFGDSHTEAFF
DNA: TGTGCCAGCAGCTTTGGGGACAGCCACACTGAAGCTTTCTTT

size: -
J: TRBJ1-2
V: TRBV5-5
D: TRBD1
CDR3: CASSQEGQGLVYTF
DNA: TGTGCCAGCAGCCAGGAGGGACAGGGACTCGTCTACACCTTC

size: -
J: TRBJ2-6
V: TRBV27
D: -
CDR3: CASSPRTVSSGANVLTF
DNA: TGTGCCAGCAGTCCTCGGACAGTGAGCTCTGGGGCCAACGTCCTGACTTTC

size: -
J: TRBJ1-3
V: TRBV6-5
D: -
CDR3: CASSYLGSGNTIYF
DNA: TGTGCCAGCAGTTACTTGGGTTCGGGAAACACCATATATTTT

size: -
J: TRBJ2-1
V: TRBV6-6
D: -
CDR3: CASSRNNEQFF
DNA: TGTGCCAGCAGCCGTAACAATGAGCAGTTCTTC

size: -
J: TRBJ1-1
V: TRBV25-1
D: -
CDR3: CASTRQGGEAFF
DNA: TGTGCCAGCACCCGGCAAGGAGGGGAAGCTTTCTTT

size: -
J: TRBJ2-7
V: TRBV5-6
D: -
CDR3: CASSLHRAPNPHYYEQYF
DNA: TGTGCCAGCAGCCTCCACCGGGCACCGAACCCCCACTACTACGAGCAGTACTTC

size: -
J: TRBJ2-5
V: TRBV5-1
D: -
CDR3: CASSLVNSGAGETQYF
DNA: TGCGCCAGCAGCTTGGTGAATTCTGGGGCCGGGGAGACCCAGTACTTC

size: -
J: TRBJ1-2
V: TRBV2
D: TRBD1
CDR3: CASRDRVAGTYGYTF
DNA: TGTGCCAGCCGGGACAGGGTAGCCGGGACCTATGGCTACACCTTC

size: -
J: TRBJ1-3
V: TRBV3-1/TRBV3-2
D: TRBD1
CDR3: CASSPQGQSSGNTIYF
DNA: TGTGCCAGCAGCCCACAGGGACAGAGCTCTGGAAACACCATATATTTT

size: -
J: TRBJ2-1
V: TRBV7-3
D: TRBD2
CDR3: CASSTWGGTSEYNEQFF
DNA: TGTGCCAGCAGCACGTGGGGTGGAACTAGCGAGTACAATGAGCAGTTCTTC

size: -
J: TRBJ2-2
V: TRBV4-3
D: -
CDR3: CASSQAPRAGELFF
DNA: TGCGCCAGCAGCCAGGCCCCCCGAGCCGGGGAGCTGTTTTTT

size: -
J: TRBJ2-7
V: TRBV2
D: TRBD2
CDR3: CASSDGLGEQYF
DNA: TGTGCCAGCAGTGACGGACTAGGCGAGCAGTACTTC

size: -
J: TRBJ2-5
V: TRBV19
D: TRBD2
CDR3: CASSMTSGAKETQYF
DNA: TGTGCCAGTAGTATGACTAGCGGGGCGAAAGAGACCCAGTACTTC

size: few
J: TRBJ1-2
V: TRBV5-4
D: TRBD1
CDR3: CASSPHTGGGYTF
DNA: TGTGCCAGCAGCCCTCATACAGGGGGTGGCTACACCTTC

size: -
J: TRBJ2-1
V: TRBV5-1
D: -
CDR3: CASSLLYNEQFF
DNA: TGCGCCAGCAGCTTGCTCTACAATGAGCAGTTCTTC

size: few
J: TRBJ1-3
V: TRBV4-2
D: -
CDR3: CASSQDIGSGNTIYF
DNA: TGTGCCAGCAGCCAAGATATCGGTTCTGGAAACACCATATATTTT

size: -
J: TRBJ2-7
V: TRBV5-6
D: TRBD2
CDR3: CASSLEVGLAGGLYF
DNA: TGTGCCAGCAGCTTGGAGGTAGGACTAGCGGGGGGCCTTTACTTC

size: -
J: TRBJ1-2
V: TRBV11-2
D: TRBD1
CDR3: CASSLDRGRGYTF
DNA: TGTGCCAGCAGCTTAGATAGGGGGCGAGGCTACACCTTC

size: -
J: TRBJ1-1
V: TRBV12-3/TRBV12-4
D: -
CDR3: CASTWTANTEAFF
DNA: TGTGCCAGCACTTGGACAGCGAACACTGAAGCTTTCTTT

size: -
J: TRBJ2-5
V: TRBV6-5
D: TRBD1
CDR3: CASGRQGGFLETQYF
DNA: TGTGCCAGCGGAAGACAGGGGGGATTTTTAGAGACCCAGTACTTC

size: -
J: TRBJ1-3
V: TRBV10-3
D: -
CDR3: CAIREASGNTIYF
DNA: TGTGCCATCAGAGAAGCCTCTGGAAACACCATATATTTT

size: -
J: TRBJ2-5
V: TRBV28
D: TRBD2
CDR3: CASMSSGRRETQYF
DNA: TGTGCCAGCATGTCTAGCGGGAGAAGAGAGACCCAGTACTTC

size: few
J: TRBJ1-6
V: TRBV5-4
D: -
CDR3: CASSLSVGDSPLHF
DNA: TGTGCCAGCAGCTTGTCGGTGGGGGATTCACCCCTCCACTTT

size: -
J: TRBJ2-3
V: TRBV7-8
D: -
CDR3: CASSLGLLISDTQYF
DNA: TGTGCCAGCAGCTTAGGTCTACTTATTTCAGATACGCAGTATTTT

size: -
J: TRBJ2-4
V: TRBV13
D: -
CDR3: CASSPRRGRNIQYF
DNA: TGTGCCAGCAGCCCCCGGAGAGGGAGGAACATTCAGTACTTC

size: -
J: TRBJ2-1
V: TRBV7-9
D: TRBD1
CDR3: CASSQGQGVYNEQFF
DNA: TGTGCCAGCAGCCAGGGACAGGGGGTCTACAATGAGCAGTTCTTC

size: -
J: TRBJ2-2
V: TRBV18
D: -
CDR3: CASSPRDSGELFF
DNA: TGTGCCAGCTCACCTAGGGACTCCGGGGAGCTGTTTTTT

size: -
J: TRBJ2-2
V: TRBV6-5
D: -
CDR3: CASSPTDWGGELFF
DNA: TGTGCCAGCAGCCCGACAGACTGGGGCGGGGAGCTGTTTTTT

size: once
J: TRBJ2-5
V: TRBV5-5
D: -
CDR3: CASSLLGRQETQYF
DNA: TGTGCCAGCAGCCTCCTGGGACGCCAAGAGACCCAGTACTTC